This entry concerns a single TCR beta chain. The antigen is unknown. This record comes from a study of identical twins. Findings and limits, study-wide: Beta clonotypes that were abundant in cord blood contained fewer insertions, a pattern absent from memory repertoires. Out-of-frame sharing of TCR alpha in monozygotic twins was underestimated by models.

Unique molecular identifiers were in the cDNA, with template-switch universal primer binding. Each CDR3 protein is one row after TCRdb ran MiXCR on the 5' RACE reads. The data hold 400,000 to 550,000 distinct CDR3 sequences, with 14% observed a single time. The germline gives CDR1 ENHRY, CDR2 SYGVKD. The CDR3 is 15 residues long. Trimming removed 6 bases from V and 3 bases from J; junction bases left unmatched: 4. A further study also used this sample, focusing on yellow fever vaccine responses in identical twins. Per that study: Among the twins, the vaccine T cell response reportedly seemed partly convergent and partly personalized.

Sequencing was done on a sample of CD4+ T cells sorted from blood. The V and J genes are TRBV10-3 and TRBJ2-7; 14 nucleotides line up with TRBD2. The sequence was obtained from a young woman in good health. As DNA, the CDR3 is TGTGCCATCAGGCCCGGGACTAGCGGGAGCTACGAGCAGTACTTC. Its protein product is CAIRPGTSGSYEQYF.